One and the same sample provided the 20 T cell receptor beta chains below, sequenced in a study of Ad26.COV2.S vaccination and SARS-CoV-2 variants. The repertoire was sequenced with immunoSEQ multiplex PCR; TCRdb's copy has only in-frame clones and lacks some. The repertoire holds under 600,000 clones, with approximately 90% as singletons. The treatment: 19 received Ad26.COV2.S at low or high dose, single or two shots; roughly 5 received placebo; per-sample allocation not given. Samples came from day 63 after the first vaccine or placebo injection. The sequences come from peripheral blood, collected in a trial of Ad26.COV2.S vaccine versus placebo. These receptors all stem from a person aged 18 to 65 who received the Ad26.COV2.S COVID-19 vaccine or a placebo.

The chain is built from TRBV6-5 and TRBJ1-1; D gene ambiguous. Looked up from germline, CDR1 is MNHEY and CDR2 is SVGAGI. V lost 6 bases and J 3 bases, leaving 8 bases between the germline ends. The CDR3 has 12 amino acids. This CDR3 is CASRARDTEAFF. CDR3 DNA sequence: TGTGCCAGCAGGGCACGGGACACTGAAGCTTTCTTT.

The chain couples TRBV2 to TRBJ2-5, with 8 bases matching TRBD2. J gave up 3 bases and V 0 bases, and 6 bases lay outside the gene matches. CDR3 length: 16 residues. Germline CDR1 reads SNHLY; CDR2 reads FYNNEI. CDR3 protein: CASSEARVAGKETQYF. The CDR3 DNA sequence: TGTGCCAGCAGTGAAGCAAGAGTAGCGGGGAAAGAGACCCAGTACTTC.

The genes are TRBV5-5 and TRBJ2-1; D is undetermined. From germline, CDR1 is SGHKS and CDR2 YYEKEE (reference sequence). V lost 2 bases and J 7 bases, leaving 4 bases between the germline ends. This CDR3 spans 11 amino acids. The CDR3 nucleotides read TGTGCCAGCAGCTTTTGGAATGAGCAGTTCTTC. Its translation is CASSFWNEQFF.

The chain recombines TRBV6-1 with TRBJ2-7; 10 bases map to TRBD1. The ends lost 1 base at V and 5 bases at J; junction bases unmatched: 8. CDR1 is MNHNS and CDR2 is SASEGT in the germline V gene. There are 16 residues in the CDR3. In nucleotides, the CDR3 is TGTGCCAGCAGTGAAGGTTTCCCCGGGACAGGGGACGAGCAGTACTTC. Translating it yields CASSEGFPGTGDEQYF.

The V and J genes are TRBV29-1 and TRBJ1-2; no clear D. V lost 0 bases and J lost 4, with 9 bases in between. Germline CDR1 SQVTM, CDR2 ANQGSEA. The CDR3 consists of 13 residues. The CDR3 DNA sequence: TGCAGCGTTGAAGAACCGGGAGCCTATGGCTACACCTTC. Translating gives CSVEEPGAYGYTF.

The V call is TRBV19, the J call TRBJ2-1; D perhaps matches TRBD2 (5 bases). V shed 3 bases and J shed 0 bases, with 12 bases lying between them. The CDR3 runs 16 residues. Germline V CDR1 and CDR2: LNHDA, SQIVND (reference sequence). The CDR3 nucleotides read TGTGCCAGTAGTATTTTCGGGATTAGCTCCTACAATGAGCAGTTCTTC. Its protein product is CASSIFGISSYNEQFF.

The J gene is TRBJ1-2, the V gene TRBV6-5; D not certain. Germline V CDR1 and CDR2: MNHEY, SVGAGI. CDR3 length equals 14 residues. Trimming removed 4 bases from V and 3 bases from J, with 12 bases in between. CDR3 coding DNA: TGTGCCAGCAGTTGGGAGACCTCCTACTATGGCTACACCTTC. Its translation: CASSWETSYYGYTF.

The V gene is TRBV7-9, the J gene TRBJ1-5; D is unresolved. Between the trimmed V and J ends, which lost 1 base and 5 bases, there was a span of 9 bases. Germline-derived CDR1 and CDR2 are SEHNR and FQNEAQ (reference sequence). This CDR3 has 14 residues. This CDR3 reads CASSLGEAHQPQHF. The CDR3 bases are TGTGCCAGCAGCTTAGGAGAGGCACATCAGCCCCAGCATTTT. Supplemented by reference TRBV7-9 and TRBJ1-5, the full variable domain reads DTGVSQNPRHKITKRGQNVTFRCDPISEHNRLYWYRQTLGQGPEFLTYFQNEAQLEKSRLLSDRFSAERPKGSFSTLEIQRTEQGDSAMYLCASSLGEAHQPQHFGDGTRLSIL.

CDR3 protein: CAWSVRGGRTEAFF. CDR3 in DNA: TGTGCCTGGAGTGTACGTGGGGGTCGGACTGAAGCTTTCTTT. V is TRBV30 and J is TRBJ1-1, with D tentatively TRBD1 (5 bases). CDR3 length equals 14 residues. Germline values: CDR1 GTSNPN, CDR2 SVGIG (reference sequence). Trimming removed 0 bases at V and 5 bases at J, with 13 bases between.

The chain is built from TRBV6-8 and TRBJ2-7, with D perhaps TRBD1 or TRBD2 (6 bases each). Germline V lookup: CDR1 MNHGY, CDR2 SAAAGT. V was trimmed by 7 bases and J by 4 bases, leaving 14 bases between them. The CDR3 extends over 13 amino acids. CDR3 coding DNA: TGTGCCAGCACCTCGGGGGCTTGGTACGAGCAGTACTTC. This encodes CASTSGAWYEQYF.

The chain uses TRBV5-6 and TRBJ1-2; 9 nucleotides align to TRBD1. Germline-derived CDR1 and CDR2 are SGHDT and YYEEEE. Trimming removed 4 bases from V and 7 bases from J; junction bases left unmatched: 14. CDR3 length: 16 amino acids. This CDR3 is CASSDPGRTGVAGYTF. In DNA form, the CDR3 reads TGTGCCAGCAGCGATCCTGGTCGGACAGGGGTCGCTGGCTACACCTTC.

The rearrangement links TRBV13 to TRBJ1-5; D is uncertain. Germline values: CDR1 PRHDT, CDR2 FYEKMQ (reference sequence). Deletions cut 4 bases from V and 3 bases from J, with 13 bases between. This CDR3 is 15 amino acids long. The CDR3, as DNA: TGTGCCAGCAGCTCGGGGATCTCGGACAATCAGCCCCAGCATTTT. This encodes CASSSGISDNQPQHF.

V usage is TRBV6-5 and J usage is TRBJ2-7; D may be TRBD1 or TRBD2 (5 bases each). This CDR3 is 16 amino acids long. The germline V gene encodes CDR1 MNHEY and CDR2 SVGAGI. V gave up 2 bases and J gave up 12 bases, with 26 bases separating them. DNA for the CDR3: TGTGCCAGCAGTTACGGGGGACCAAGGGACGCCTCACGGAGGTACTTC. It translates to CASSYGGPRDASRRYF.

This chain links TRBV20-1 with TRBJ2-7; D remains unclear. CDR1 is DFQATT and CDR2 is SNEGSKA in the germline V gene (reference sequence). Trimming stripped 3 bases from V and 7 bases from J, with 10 bases between. The CDR3 extends over 11 amino acids. The DNA for the CDR3 is TGCAGTGCTAGCCGTGGGAATGAGCAGTACTTC. Protein product: CSASRGNEQYF.

This sequence joins TRBV14 and TRBJ2-2, with a tentative D call TRBD2 (6 bases). The V gene's germline CDR1 is SGHDN and CDR2 FVKESK. V lost 0 bases, J lost 8 bases, and 10 bases lay in between. This CDR3 region has 14 residues. In DNA, the CDR3 is TGTGCCAGCAGCCAAGACTACAGCGGGGGGGAGCTGTTTTTT. It encodes CASSQDYSGGELFF.

Remarks on this clone: One end of the junction fails to match germline, which may point to a read error. This sequence joins TRBV7-8 and TRBJ2-1; D is perhaps TRBD1 or TRBD2 (5 bases each). The CDR3 extends over 14 amino acids. The germline V gene encodes CDR1 SGHVS and CDR2 FQNEAQ. The DNA for the CDR3 is TGTGCCAGCAGCTTAAGAGAGGGGTACATTGAGCAGTTCTTC. This gives the protein CASSLREGYIEQFF.

The chain uses TRBV4-3 and TRBJ2-7, with 8 bases lining up with TRBD1. The V gene's germline CDR1 is LGHNA and CDR2 YSLEER. J gave up 1 base and V 0 bases, and 2 bases lay outside the gene matches. The length of the CDR3 is 15 residues. This CDR3 is CASSQERQGSYEQYF. In DNA form, the CDR3 reads TGCGCCAGCAGCCAAGAGAGACAGGGGTCCTACGAGCAGTACTTC.

The V call is TRBV28, the J call TRBJ2-3, with D perhaps TRBD1 (5 bases). V was pared by 5 bases and J by 5 bases, with 20 bases between. Germline V gene lookup returns CDR1 MDHEN and CDR2 SYDVKM. CDR3 length equals 16 residues. The chain's CDR3 is CASSMLGAQGRDTQYF. The CDR3 region has the DNA TGTGCCAGCAGTATGCTAGGGGCCCAGGGCAGAGATACGCAGTATTTT.

The chain joins TRBV27 to TRBJ2-4, with TRBD1 identical over 7 bases. With 5 bases clipped from V and 3 bases from J, the junction kept 7 bases outside the gene matches. Per germline, CDR1 MNHEY and CDR2 SMNVEV (reference sequence). The CDR3 is 15 amino acids. The CDR3 loop reads CASSLRGRVKNIQYF. In DNA form, the CDR3 reads TGTGCCAGCAGTCTTAGGGGGCGGGTCAAAAACATTCAGTACTTC.

The chain uses TRBV7-2 and TRBJ2-7; TRBD1 matches at 8 bases. Germline assignment: CDR1 SGHTA and CDR2 FQGNSA. This CDR3 has 15 amino acids. V was pared by 0 bases and J by 1 base, with 2 bases of the junction left unmatched. CDR3 coding DNA: TGTGCCAGCAGCTTAGCCGGGACAGGTTCCTACGAGCAGTACTTC. Protein sequence: CASSLAGTGSYEQYF.